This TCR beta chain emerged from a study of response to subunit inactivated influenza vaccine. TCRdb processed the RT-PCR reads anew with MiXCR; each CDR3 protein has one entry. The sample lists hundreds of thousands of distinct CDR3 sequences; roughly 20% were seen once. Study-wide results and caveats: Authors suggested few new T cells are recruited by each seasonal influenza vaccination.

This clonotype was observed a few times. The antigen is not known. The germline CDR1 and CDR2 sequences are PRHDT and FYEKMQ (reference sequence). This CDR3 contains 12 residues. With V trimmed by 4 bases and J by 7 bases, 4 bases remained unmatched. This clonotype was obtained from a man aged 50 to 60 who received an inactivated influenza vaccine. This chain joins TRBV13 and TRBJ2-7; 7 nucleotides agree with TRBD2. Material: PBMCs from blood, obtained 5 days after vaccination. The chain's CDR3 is CASSSRGMEQYF. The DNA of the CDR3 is TGTGCCAGCAGCTCGCGGGGGATGGAGCAGTACTTC.